This T cell receptor beta chain was obtained from a study of cytotoxic CD8 clonotypes in ibrutinib-treated CLL. Overall study: Per sample, productive templates averaged around 230,000 and productive rearrangements averaged about 100,000.

Germline CDR1 reads MNHEY; CDR2 reads SVGAGI. The CDR3 has 14 amino acids. Trimming removed 2 bases at V and 0 bases at J, with 7 bases between. Data came from immunoSEQ multiplex PCR; TCRdb stores just in-frame clones and leaves some out. Of around 30,000 clones listed, approximately 57% were seen once; the top ten hold around 5%. As regards this clone: What it binds is not known.

Overall study findings and caveats: There were few public clonotypes, and on treatment they contracted or stayed stable. At the start, clonality exceeded age-matched healthy donors and followed circulating CD8+ T-cell counts.

The sample in question was PBMCs, obtained before ibrutinib treatment. This TCR was recovered from a human donor with chronic lymphocytic leukemia. The chain couples TRBV6-5 to TRBJ1-1; D is possibly TRBD1 (5 bases). The CDR3 DNA sequence: TGTGCCAGCAGTTACGCGACAGTGAACACTGAAGCTTTCTTT. Its translation is CASSYATVNTEAFF.